One and the same sample provided the 24 T cell receptor beta chains below, sequenced in a study of cytomegalovirus exposure and HLA in healthy donors. Primers: 60 Vbeta forward and 13 Jbeta reverse. TCRdb keeps only in-frame clones here, not all; method: immunoSEQ multiplex PCR. The sample has fewer than 250,000 clones, around nine tenths seen once; the top ten hold approximately 1.7%. Sample: PBMCs. These receptors were taken from a woman in her late teens or twenties in good health and CMV-seronegative.

The J gene is TRBJ2-5, the V gene TRBV5-1; 9 nucleotides match TRBD2. Per germline, CDR1 SGHRS and CDR2 YFSETQ. V shed 1 base and J 1 base; nucleotides not matched to a gene: 8. The CDR3 is 17 residues long. CDR3 bases: TGCGCCAGCAGCTTGCCCCCCCGGACTAGCGCCCAAGAGACCCAGTACTTC. Translated: CASSLPPRTSAQETQYF.

The chain is built from TRBV6-5 and TRBJ2-4; TRBD2 matches at 7 bases. There are 14 residues in the CDR3. V gave up 5 bases and J gave up 9 bases; unmatched junction bases: 10. The germline gives CDR1 MNHEY, CDR2 SVGAGI. The CDR3 nucleotides read TGTGCCAGCAGTCCTGGGGAGGGATCGAGCATTCAGTACTTC. Its translation is CASSPGEGSSIQYF.

V usage is TRBV7-3 and J usage is TRBJ2-3; D may be TRBD1 (6 bases). CDR1 is SGHTA, CDR2 FQGTGA, per germline. This CDR3 contains 14 residues. Trimming took 3 bases from V and 2 from J, leaving 9 bases between them. CDR3 sequence (DNA): TGTGCCAGCAGCTTTCAGGGGAACACAGATACGCAGTATTTT. This codes for CASSFQGNTDTQYF.

The V gene is TRBV7-9, the J gene TRBJ2-2; 8 bases agree with TRBD1. Trimming removed 5 bases from V and 1 base from J; junction bases left unmatched: 3. This CDR3 region has 15 residues. The germline V gene encodes CDR1 SEHNR and CDR2 FQNEAQ (reference sequence). In DNA, the CDR3 is TGTGCCAGCAGCCCTACAGGGGGGAACACCGGGGAGCTGTTTTTT. Amino acids: CASSPTGGNTGELFF.

The gene calls are TRBV15 and TRBJ2-5; 8 nucleotides line up with TRBD1. With V trimmed by 1 base and J by 5 bases, 6 bases remained unmatched. The CDR3 runs to 15 residues. Germline lookup yields CDR1 LNHNV and CDR2 YYDKDF (reference sequence). CDR3 region: CATSRAPGGPETQYF. CDR3 DNA sequence: TGTGCCACCAGCAGAGCACCAGGGGGCCCGGAGACCCAGTACTTC.

J is TRBJ2-7 and V is TRBV9; 7 bases fit TRBD1. The germline CDR1 and CDR2 sequences are SGDLS and YYNGEE. The V segment lost 0 bases and the J segment 1 base; nucleotides outside the gene matches: 7. The CDR3 runs 16 residues. CDR3 sequence: CASSVGLDRNSYEQYF. CDR3 sequence (DNA): TGTGCCAGCAGCGTAGGATTGGACAGGAATTCCTACGAGCAGTACTTC.

The J gene is TRBJ2-1, the V gene TRBV2, with a possible D match to TRBD2 (7 bases). This CDR3 spans 16 amino acids. Germline loops: CDR1 SNHLY, CDR2 FYNNEI. The V end lost 6 bases, the J end lost 4 bases, and 19 bases lay between the germline ends. The CDR3 loop reads CASRKGGGTFYNEQFF. Here the CDR3 DNA reads TGTGCCAGCAGGAAAGGGGGGGGGACCTTTTACAATGAGCAGTTCTTC.

The chain joins TRBV27 to TRBJ1-2; maybe TRBD1 (5 bases). The CDR3 is made up of 16 amino acids. V was pared by 2 bases and J by 8 bases, with 21 bases between. Per the germline V gene, CDR1 is MNHEY and CDR2 is SMNVEV (reference sequence). The chain's CDR3 is CASSLDRSAGRGGYTF. The CDR3, as DNA: TGTGCCAGCAGTTTAGATCGATCCGCGGGGAGGGGAGGCTACACCTTC.

V gene TRBV5-4 combines with J gene TRBJ2-5; 9 bases match TRBD1. The V segment lost 6 bases and the J segment 1 base; nucleotides outside the gene matches: 7. CDR1 is SGHNT, CDR2 YYREEE, per germline (reference sequence). CDR3 length: 15 amino acids. CDR3 in DNA: TGTGCCAGCACACCGGGACAGGGAACCCAAGAGACCCAGTACTTC. Translated: CASTPGQGTQETQYF.

The chain has TRBV27 and TRBJ1-3, with 7 bases matching TRBD1. The CDR3 is 15 residues long. V shed 6 bases and J 1 base; nucleotides not matched to a gene: 6. CDR1 MNHEY and CDR2 SMNVEV come from the germline V gene (reference sequence). The chain's CDR3 is CASRPTGKSGNTIYF. CDR3 nucleotides: TGTGCCAGCAGACCGACAGGGAAGTCTGGAAACACCATATATTTT.

The chain recombines TRBV5-5 with TRBJ1-1, with D maybe TRBD1 (5 bases). This CDR3 has 16 amino acids. Germline CDR1 and CDR2: SGHKS and YYEKEE (reference sequence). Trimming pared 6 bases from V and 1 base from J, leaving 19 bases between. The DNA of the CDR3 is TGTGCCAGCACCAATGGACCCAGGGTGGGGAACACTGAAGCTTTCTTT. Amino acid sequence: CASTNGPRVGNTEAFF.

This clone was counted a single time. The chain is built from TRBV6-6 and TRBJ2-1; D is perhaps TRBD2 (6 bases). The V and J ends lost 6 bases and 0 bases respectively, with 12 bases between them. Germline V gives CDR1 MNHNY, CDR2 SVGAGI (reference sequence). The CDR3 runs 15 residues. CDR3 protein: CASSPSGFSYNEQFF. DNA for the CDR3: TGTGCCAGCAGCCCGAGCGGGTTCTCCTACAATGAGCAGTTCTTC.

V gene TRBV5-4 combines with J gene TRBJ2-3, with D perhaps TRBD2 (5 bases). CDR1 SGHNT and CDR2 YYREEE come from the germline V gene (reference sequence). The CDR3 is 13 residues long. V lost 5 bases to trimming and J lost 6 bases, with 13 bases between them. In DNA, the CDR3 is TGTGCCAGCAGGCGTGCCGGGAAGGATACGCAGTATTTT. Its translation: CASRRAGKDTQYF.

Written as DNA, the CDR3 is TGTGCCAGCAGCCCCACAGGGAAGTCCTACGAGCAGTACTTC. Translating gives CASSPTGKSYEQYF. The chain couples TRBV4-2 to TRBJ2-7; D possibly corresponds to TRBD1 (6 bases). Trimming left V 4 bases short and J 1 base short, with 11 bases between. There are 14 residues in the CDR3. Germline CDR1 is LGHNA and CDR2 is YNFKEQ.

The rearrangement links TRBV6-1 to TRBJ2-7, with a tentative D call TRBD2 (5 bases). The germline V and J ends were trimmed by 4 bases and 0 bases, with 7 bases remaining between them. Germline-derived CDR1 and CDR2 are MNHNS and SASEGT. The CDR3 extends over 13 amino acids. CDR3 sequence: CASSGGSSYEQYF. CDR3 sequence (DNA): TGTGCCAGCAGTGGCGGGTCCTCCTACGAGCAGTACTTC.

V and J are TRBV7-8 and TRBJ1-3, with D perhaps matching TRBD1 (6 bases). Germline V gene lookup returns CDR1 SGHVS and CDR2 FQNEAQ. Trimming pared 5 bases from V and 4 bases from J, leaving 15 bases between. The CDR3 contains 15 residues. Here the CDR3 reads CASSPGTTGGNTIYF. The CDR3 DNA follows: TGTGCCAGCAGCCCTGGGACAACCGGCGGAAACACCATATATTTT.

The chain employs TRBV7-2 and TRBJ2-2, with D tentatively TRBD2 (5 bases). The V and J ends lost 2 bases and 0 bases respectively, with 7 bases between them. Germline assignment: CDR1 SGHTA and CDR2 FQGNSA. The CDR3 extends over 15 amino acids. Here the CDR3 reads CASSLLLANTGELFF. The CDR3 coding sequence is TGTGCCAGCAGCTTACTACTAGCGAACACCGGGGAGCTGTTTTTT.

This chain uses TRBV4-1 with TRBJ2-2; TRBD2 might be the D (6 bases). The CDR3 consists of 17 residues. Trimming removed 1 base from V and 0 bases from J, with 12 bases in between. CDR1 and CDR2 from the germline V gene are MGHRA and YSYEKL. For the CDR3, the DNA is TGCGCCAGCAGCCAAGGGGAGGCCAGAGCGAACACCGGGGAGCTGTTTTTT. Translated: CASSQGEARANTGELFF.

CDR3 protein: CASSFLTGGNSPLHF. The CDR3 nucleotides read TGCGCCAGCAGCTTCCTGACAGGGGGCAATTCACCCCTCCACTTT. This chain uses TRBV5-1 with TRBJ1-6, with 10 bases that match TRBD1. The CDR3 loop spans 15 amino acids. Germline CDR1 is SGHRS and CDR2 is YFSETQ. With 2 bases clipped from V and 7 bases from J, the junction kept 3 bases outside the gene matches.

The chain combines TRBV7-2 with TRBJ2-2; no clear D. CDR1 is SGHTA and CDR2 is FQGNSA in the germline V gene. The CDR3 has 14 amino acids. The V end lost 8 bases, the J end lost 4 bases, and 14 bases lay between the germline ends. In DNA form, the CDR3 reads TGTGCCAGCCTGCCCGGGTCTGGCACCGGGGAGCTGTTTTTT. Residues: CASLPGSGTGELFF.

The chain recombines TRBV6-5 with TRBJ2-7; D unclear. Trimming left V 5 bases short and J 1 base short, with 15 bases between. Germline CDR1 and CDR2: MNHEY and SVGAGI. The CDR3 runs 15 residues. CDR3 residues: CASSKARGQSYEQYF. The CDR3 bases are TGTGCCAGCAGTAAGGCCCGTGGGCAGTCCTACGAGCAGTACTTC.

This clone appeared a single time. The chain uses TRBV19 and TRBJ1-2; D is undetermined. Trimming removed 7 bases from V and 1 base from J, with 10 bases in between. Germline V lookup: CDR1 LNHDA, CDR2 SQIVND (reference sequence). This CDR3 is 13 amino acids long. The CDR3 DNA reads TGTGCCAGTACGGAGGCACGTAACTATGGCTACACCTTC. Residues: CASTEARNYGYTF.

The V and J genes are TRBV5-4 and TRBJ1-2; no reliable D call. Germline V gene data show CDR1 as SGHNT and CDR2 as YYREEE (reference sequence). V lost 6 bases and J lost 1, with 13 bases in between. The length of the CDR3 is 14 residues. CDR3 sequence reads: CASNIGRGNYGYTF. The CDR3 DNA follows: TGTGCCAGCAACATCGGACGGGGTAACTATGGCTACACCTTC.

The J gene is TRBJ2-7, the V gene TRBV7-9; the match to TRBD2 covers 7 bases. The V gene end was trimmed by 1 base and the J gene end by 6 bases; junction bases not matched to a gene: 3. Per the germline V gene, CDR1 is SEHNR and CDR2 is FQNEAQ (reference sequence). The CDR3 consists of 13 residues. In nucleotides, the CDR3 is TGTGCCAGCAGCTTAGGGGGCGGGAGCGAGCAGTACTTC. Its protein is CASSLGGGSEQYF.